Shown below are 28 T cell receptor beta chains from a single sample sequenced in a study of shared clonotypes between healthy human individuals. The repertoire was sequenced with immunoSEQ multiplex PCR; TCRdb's copy has only in-frame clones and lacks some. This table has 2 million to 3 million clones, around nine tenths appearing once. What was sequenced was naive CD4+ T cells sorted from blood. Subset given: CD45RA+ positively selected. The receptors originated from a young man in good health.

This chain links TRBV2 with TRBJ2-3, with TRBD1 identical over 7 bases. V lost 5 bases and J lost 2; bases outside the gene matches: 7. The CDR3 is 15 residues long. Germline CDR1 is SNHLY and CDR2 is FYNNEI. The CDR3 here is CASSSDRILTDTQYF. CDR3 in DNA: TGTGCCAGCAGTTCGGACAGGATCCTCACAGATACGCAGTATTTT.

The genes are TRBV4-1 and TRBJ2-7; TRBD2 agrees at 8 bases. CDR3 length: 17 residues. With V trimmed by 0 bases and J by 3 bases, 10 bases remained unmatched. CDR1 MGHRA and CDR2 YSYEKL come from the germline V gene. CDR3 DNA sequence: TGCGCCAGCAGCCAAGAAGGTCGAATAGCGGGAAGCTACGAGCAGTACTTC. This translates into CASSQEGRIAGSYEQYF.

V gene TRBV9 combines with J gene TRBJ1-3, with D uncertain. The CDR3 spans 15 residues. V was shortened by 4 bases and J by 4 bases, with 15 bases between the two germline ends. Germline V gene lookup returns CDR1 SGDLS and CDR2 YYNGEE. The CDR3 is CASSPEEKNGNTIYF. The CDR3 DNA reads TGTGCCAGCAGCCCCGAGGAGAAGAACGGAAACACCATATATTTT.

This chain uses TRBV11-2 with TRBJ2-7, with 10 bases aligning to TRBD2. Germline CDR1 is SGHAT and CDR2 is FQNNGV. The CDR3 is 13 residues long. With 6 bases clipped from V and 6 bases from J, the junction kept 5 bases outside the gene matches. This chain's CDR3 is CASRSGGASEQYF. The CDR3 DNA follows: TGTGCCAGCAGGAGCGGGGGGGCCTCCGAGCAGTACTTC.

The chain uses TRBV7-8 and TRBJ2-7; 12 nucleotides match TRBD2. The CDR3 spans 15 residues. Trimming took 5 bases from V and 4 from J; bases not matched to a gene: 6. CDR1 SGHVS and CDR2 FQNEAQ come from the germline V gene. CDR3: CASSRGTSGLYEQYF. DNA of the CDR3: TGTGCCAGCAGCAGGGGGACTAGCGGGCTGTACGAGCAGTACTTC.

V is TRBV6-4 and J is TRBJ2-3; the D is unclear. The germline gives CDR1 MRHNA, CDR2 SNTAGT. V was trimmed by 0 bases and J by 3 bases, leaving 10 bases between them. The CDR3 is made up of 15 amino acids. The CDR3 region is CASSDSSLGTDTQYF. The DNA of the CDR3 is TGTGCCAGCAGTGACTCGAGCTTGGGTACAGATACGCAGTATTTT.

This rearrangement joins TRBV7-2 to TRBJ2-7; D not resolved. Germline CDR1 is SGHTA and CDR2 is FQGNSA. V was trimmed by 1 base and J by 0 bases, leaving 13 bases between them. This CDR3 comprises 16 residues. The CDR3 DNA reads as TGTGCCAGCAGCTTAGAGCTTGGGATACGCTCCTACGAGCAGTACTTC. Amino acid sequence: CASSLELGIRSYEQYF.

The chain combines TRBV7-9 with TRBJ1-4; D not certain. The V end was cut by 3 bases, the J end by 0 bases, with 8 bases between. Germline assignment: CDR1 SEHNR and CDR2 FQNEAQ (reference sequence). This CDR3 contains 15 residues. DNA for the CDR3: TGTGCCAGCAGCTTCGACGGTTCAACTAATGAAAAACTGTTTTTT. This encodes CASSFDGSTNEKLFF.

The chain links TRBV2 to TRBJ2-7, with 13 nucleotides matching TRBD2. The CDR3 runs 17 residues. The V gene's germline CDR1 is SNHLY and CDR2 FYNNEI. J lost 7 bases, V lost 6 bases, and 15 bases had no gene match. The chain's CDR3 is CASRRYGTSGATGEQYF. The CDR3 DNA reads TGTGCCAGCAGGCGCTATGGGACTAGCGGGGCAACGGGGGAGCAGTACTTC.

The chain carries TRBV28 and TRBJ1-5; TRBD1 matches at 9 bases. CDR1 MDHEN and CDR2 SYDVKM come from the germline V gene. V shed 3 bases, J shed 0 bases, and the junction held 3 bases outside the gene matches. The CDR3 is 16 amino acids. CDR3 in DNA: TGTGCCAGCAGTTTTGACAGGGGGTATAGCAATCAGCCCCAGCATTTT. Encoded protein: CASSFDRGYSNQPQHF.

The chain joins TRBV15 to TRBJ2-1; TRBD1 agrees at 7 bases. Trimming at V came to 0 bases and at J to 8 bases, leaving 7 bases not matched to a gene. Germline V CDR1 and CDR2: LNHNV, YYDKDF (reference sequence). The CDR3 runs to 15 residues. CDR3 in DNA: TGTGCCACCAGCAGAGATCAGAAAGGGGGCTATGAGCAGTTCTTC. Protein: CATSRDQKGGYEQFF.

The chain combines TRBV6-5 with TRBJ1-2; D is possibly TRBD1 (6 bases). CDR1 MNHEY and CDR2 SVGAGI come from the germline V gene. The CDR3 contains 12 residues. With 6 bases removed from V and 8 bases from J, the gap between germline ends came to 13 bases. The CDR3 sequence: CASSPGTQGYTF. In DNA, the CDR3 is TGTGCCAGCAGCCCCGGGACACAAGGCTACACCTTC.

The sample holds one count of this clone. The rearrangement uses TRBV7-9 and TRBJ1-1, with TRBD1 matching over 8 bases. The V and J ends lost 0 bases and 0 bases, in that order; junction bases with no gene match: 6. The CDR3 runs to 17 residues. The germline gives CDR1 SEHNR, CDR2 FQNEAQ (reference sequence). The CDR3 reads CASSLAGTGPLNTEAFF. Written as DNA, the CDR3 is TGTGCCAGCAGCTTAGCGGGGACAGGCCCGTTGAACACTGAAGCTTTCTTT.

V and J are TRBV4-1 and TRBJ2-3; 9 bases map to TRBD1. The CDR3 is 14 amino acids. Trimming cost V 5 bases and J 3 bases; bases outside gene matches: 3. Per germline, CDR1 MGHRA and CDR2 YSYEKL. CDR3 sequence: CASSTGTGTDTQYF. CDR3 DNA: TGCGCCAGCAGCACCGGGACAGGGACAGATACGCAGTATTTT.

The chain couples TRBV19 to TRBJ2-7; 7 positions match TRBD1. Germline trimming cut 6 bases from V and 0 bases from J; bases unmatched to any gene: 8. The CDR3 has 15 residues. Germline CDR1 LNHDA, CDR2 SQIVND (reference sequence). CDR3 nucleotides: TGTGCCAGTAGAAACCGGGACAGAACCTCCTACGAGCAGTACTTC. Translation gives CASRNRDRTSYEQYF.

A single count supports this clone. The V call is TRBV5-4, the J call TRBJ1-2; 12 positions match TRBD1. The length of the CDR3 is 16 residues. Germline V gene lookup returns CDR1 SGHNT and CDR2 YYREEE (reference sequence). The junction had 5 bases not matched to a gene; V was cut back by 5 bases and J by 0 bases. The CDR3: CASRSGTGGANYGYTF. The CDR3 DNA is TGTGCCAGCAGGTCGGGGACAGGGGGCGCTAACTATGGCTACACCTTC.

V is TRBV5-6 and J is TRBJ2-7; D might be TRBD1 (5 bases). Germline V CDR1 and CDR2: SGHDT, YYEEEE. The V end lost 1 base, the J end lost 1 base, and 9 bases lay between the germline ends. The CDR3 extends over 14 amino acids. As DNA, the CDR3 is TGTGCCAGCAGCTTGAGACGGACATCCTACGAGCAGTACTTC. It yields the protein CASSLRRTSYEQYF. Supplemented by reference TRBV5-6 and TRBJ2-7, the full variable domain reads DAGVTQSPTHLIKTRGQQVTLRCSPKSGHDTVSWYQQALGQGPQFIFQYYEEEERQRGNFPDRFSGHQFPNYSSELNVNALLLGDSALYLCASSLRRTSYEQYFGPGTRLTVT.

V gene TRBV5-1 combines with J gene TRBJ2-1; no firm D call. Trimming stripped 2 bases from V and 0 bases from J, with 6 bases between. CDR3 size: 14 residues. Germline CDR1 reads SGHRS; CDR2 reads YFSETQ. The CDR3 DNA is TGCGCCAGCAGCTTAATTGTCTCCTACAATGAGCAGTTCTTC. Its protein is CASSLIVSYNEQFF.

The genes are TRBV28 and TRBJ1-4, with no clear D. The CDR3 totals 15 residues. Between the trimmed V and J ends, which lost 6 bases and 0 bases, there was a span of 11 bases. CDR1 is MDHEN and CDR2 is SYDVKM in the germline V gene. The CDR3 region is CASSIRVATNEKLFF. The CDR3 DNA is TGTGCCAGCAGCATCCGAGTCGCAACTAATGAAAAACTGTTTTTT.

This clone has a single count. The sample contains more than one DNA sequence encoding this CDR3. V usage is TRBV18 and J usage is TRBJ2-5; D gene unclear. The CDR3 has 12 amino acids. CDR1 is KGHSH and CDR2 is LQKENI in the germline V gene. The germline V and J ends were trimmed by 2 bases and 5 bases, with 6 bases remaining between them. This CDR3 is CASSPVEETQYF. DNA of the CDR3: TGTGCCAGCTCACCAGTAGAGGAGACCCAGTACTTC.

On this clone itself: Other DNA sequences in this specimen translate into the identical CDR3. The rearrangement joins TRBV5-1 to TRBJ2-6; weak D call: TRBD2 (5 bases). The CDR3 is 15 amino acids. The germline CDR1 and CDR2 sequences are SGHRS and YFSETQ. V was cut by 2 bases and J by 1 base, with 7 bases left in between. DNA of the CDR3: TGCGCCAGCAGCTTCGGAGGATCTGGGGCCAACGTCCTGACTTTC. Encoded protein: CASSFGGSGANVLTF.

The chain uses TRBV6-6 and TRBJ1-1, with D tentatively TRBD1 (6 bases). The CDR3 runs 13 residues. Germline assignment: CDR1 MNHNY and CDR2 SVGAGI (reference sequence). V was cut by 5 bases and J by 8 bases, with 15 bases left in between. The CDR3 DNA reads as TGTGCCAGCAGTGACAGGTACCCAGGAGAAGCTTTCTTT. Protein: CASSDRYPGEAFF.

Points on this clone: The sample holds other DNA sequences that translate to the same CDR3. The V call is TRBV5-1, the J call TRBJ2-5; D may match TRBD1 or TRBD2 (5 bases each). The CDR3 consists of 14 residues. CDR1 SGHRS and CDR2 YFSETQ come from the germline V gene. V was pared by 0 bases and J by 0 bases, with 6 bases between. CDR3 amino acids: CASSLGGYQETQYF. The DNA of the CDR3 is TGCGCCAGCAGCTTGGGGGGGTACCAAGAGACCCAGTACTTC. The complete variable domain, with remaining parts taken from reference TRBV5-1 and TRBJ2-5, reads KAGVTQTPRYLIKTRGQQVTLSCSPISGHRSVSWYQQTPGQGLQFLFEYFSETQRNKGNFPGRFSGRQFSNSRSEMNVSTLELGDSALYLCASSLGGYQETQYFGPGTRLLVL.

As to this clone: The identical CDR3 is also encoded by other nucleotide sequences in the sample. The genes are TRBV28 and TRBJ1-1; unclear D gene. CDR1 is MDHEN and CDR2 is SYDVKM in the germline V gene. V dropped 5 bases and J dropped 0 bases, with 7 bases sitting between them. CDR3 length: 13 amino acids. In nucleotides, the CDR3 is TGTGCCAGCAGTGGAGCCTTGAACACTGAAGCTTTCTTT. Protein product: CASSGALNTEAFF.

This sequence joins TRBV15 and TRBJ2-7; D is unresolved. The V end lost 2 bases, the J end lost 3 bases, and 8 bases lay between the germline ends. The CDR3 contains 13 residues. Germline CDR1 is LNHNV and CDR2 is YYDKDF (reference sequence). DNA for the CDR3: TGTGCCACCAGCAGAATGTACGTCTACGAGCAGTACTTC. It is translated as CATSRMYVYEQYF.

The chain has TRBV7-2 and TRBJ1-2; tentative D call: TRBD1 (5 bases). CDR3 size: 13 residues. Germline V gene lookup returns CDR1 SGHTA and CDR2 FQGNSA. V was shortened by 5 bases and J by 5 bases, with 12 bases between the two germline ends. CDR3 sequence (DNA): TGTGCCAGCAGCCCCGACGGGGCTTATGGCTACACCTTC. This gives the protein CASSPDGAYGYTF.

This clone was picked up a small number of times. This chain links TRBV19 with TRBJ2-2; 7 bases fit TRBD1. The CDR3 totals 13 residues. Germline V gene sequence: CDR1 LNHDA, CDR2 SQIVND (reference sequence). With V trimmed by 10 bases and J by 8 bases, 10 bases remained unmatched. In DNA form, the CDR3 reads TGTGCCACCCAAGAACAGGGGCGGGGGGAGCTGTTTTTT. Its protein is CATQEQGRGELFF.

This sequence joins TRBV7-2 and TRBJ2-2; D may correspond to TRBD1 or TRBD2 (6 bases each). V was cut by 1 base and J by 5 bases, with 17 bases left in between. CDR1 and CDR2 (germline): SGHTA, FQGNSA. The CDR3 is 17 amino acids. The CDR3 region is CASSLGAPRGRTGELFF. The CDR3 DNA sequence: TGTGCCAGCAGCTTAGGAGCCCCAAGGGGGAGGACCGGGGAGCTGTTTTTT.